The 21 T cell receptor beta chains below were found in one sample sequenced in a study of follicular helper T cells after annual influenza vaccination. The assay was immunoSEQ multiplex PCR, and TCRdb's table has in-frame clones only and misses some. Of a few thousand clones in the sample, roughly 90% were seen once. Time point described: 2013-2014 season, 7 days after vaccination. The material sequenced was CXCR5+ CD38- circulating T follicular helper cells from blood, taken 7 days after influenza vaccination. Regarding subset: circulating Tfh, non-naive CD4+CXCR5+PD-1+ (ICOS+CD38+ or ICOS-CD38-). The receptors shown here come from an adult who received the influenza vaccine.

The chain is built from TRBV2 and TRBJ2-7; D is unclear. This CDR3 comprises 11 residues. V shed 4 bases and J shed 3 bases, with 4 bases lying between them. Germline loops: CDR1 SNHLY, CDR2 FYNNEI. The CDR3 DNA reads TGTGCCAGCAGTGCGTACTACGAGCAGTACTTC. Its translation is CASSAYYEQYF.

This rearrangement joins TRBV18 to TRBJ2-3, with TRBD1 matching 10 bases. The CDR3 contains 15 residues. CDR1 and CDR2 (germline): KGHSH, LQKENI. With 4 bases clipped from V and 4 bases from J, the junction kept 5 bases outside the gene matches. The CDR3 DNA reads as TGTGCCAGCTCACGGACAGGGGGTAAGGCAGATACGCAGTATTTT. Translating it yields CASSRTGGKADTQYF.

The chain combines TRBV4-1 with TRBJ2-2; TRBD2 matches 11 bases. The germline CDR1 and CDR2 sequences are MGHRA and YSYEKL. The CDR3 contains 15 residues. V lost 1 base, J lost 5 bases, and 0 bases stayed unmatched. The CDR3 protein is CASSQGLAGTGELFF. For the CDR3, the DNA is TGCGCCAGCAGCCAAGGACTAGCGGGGACCGGGGAGCTGTTTTTT.

V and J are TRBV11-2 and TRBJ2-1; D is undetermined. Germline assignment: CDR1 SGHAT and CDR2 FQNNGV. The CDR3 runs 15 residues. V was clipped by 4 bases and J by 8 bases, with 18 bases between them. The CDR3: CASSYLWSAPDEQFF. The CDR3 DNA reads as TGTGCCAGCAGCTACCTCTGGAGCGCCCCGGATGAGCAGTTCTTC. The variable domain in full, with the rest retrieved from reference TRBV11-2 and TRBJ2-1, is EAGVAQSPRYKIIEKRQSVAFWCNPISGHATLYWYQQILGQGPKLLIQFQNNGVVDDSQLPKDRFSAERLKGVDSTLKIQPAKLEDSAVYLCASSYLWSAPDEQFFGPGTRLTVL.

The chain links TRBV28 to TRBJ1-2; no clear D. V lost 7 bases and J 4 bases, leaving 10 bases between the germline ends. The CDR3 spans 12 residues. Per the germline V gene, CDR1 is MDHEN and CDR2 is SYDVKM. CDR3 bases: TGTGCCAGCAACAGCAGAACCTATGGCTACACCTTC. Its translation: CASNSRTYGYTF.

This chain uses TRBV19 with TRBJ2-3; D not resolved. CDR3 length: 14 amino acids. V gave up 6 bases and J gave up 2 bases, with 12 bases separating them. The germline V gene has CDR1 LNHDA and CDR2 SQIVND (reference sequence). The CDR3 region has the DNA TGTGCCAGTAGAGAGGCCGTTCACACAGATACGCAGTATTTT. Translating it yields CASREAVHTDTQYF.

The CDR3 sequence is CASSVTDTQYF. The CDR3 nucleotides read TGTGCCAGCAGTGTAACAGATACGCAGTATTTT. This chain connects TRBV2 to TRBJ2-3; D is uncertain. The CDR3 consists of 11 residues. From germline, CDR1 is SNHLY and CDR2 FYNNEI. Between the trimmed V and J ends, which lost 4 bases and 3 bases, there was a span of 2 bases.

The chain employs TRBV28 and TRBJ2-6; a possible D gene is TRBD2 (5 bases). The CDR3 has 18 amino acids. V lost 7 bases to trimming and J lost 1 base, with 20 bases between them. Germline CDR1 and CDR2: MDHEN and SYDVKM. The CDR3 DNA is TGTGCCAGCATCAACCGATGGAGGACGGGATCTGGGGCCAACGTCCTGACTTTC. Translating gives CASINRWRTGSGANVLTF.

The V gene is TRBV5-1, the J gene TRBJ2-4; 9 nucleotides agree with TRBD2. CDR1 SGHRS and CDR2 YFSETQ come from the germline V gene. The CDR3 sequence is 14 residues long. V lost 6 bases to trimming and J lost 8 bases; unmatched junction nucleotides: 9. In nucleotides, the CDR3 is TGCGCCAGCAACCAGGGACTAGCAAGAGACATTCAGTACTTC. Residues: CASNQGLARDIQYF.

The CDR3, as DNA: TGTGCCAGCAGATCGTCCGACAGGAACTCTGGAAACACCATATATTTT. Protein: CASRSSDRNSGNTIYF. This chain connects TRBV7-9 to TRBJ1-3, with D possibly TRBD1 on 6 matching bases. Germline assignment: CDR1 SEHNR and CDR2 FQNEAQ (reference sequence). The V end lost 6 bases, the J end lost 0 bases, and 15 bases lay between the germline ends. The CDR3 spans 16 residues.

The genes are TRBV6-5 and TRBJ1-1; D may be TRBD1 (5 bases). CDR1 is MNHEY and CDR2 is SVGAGI in the germline V gene. The CDR3 has 15 residues. Trimming cost V 2 bases and J 4 bases, with 14 bases left between them. CDR3 coding DNA: TGTGCCAGCAGTTACAAACAGGTGGTGGTCACTGAAGCTTTCTTT. Protein: CASSYKQVVVTEAFF.

The CDR3 bases are TGTGCCAGCTCACTCCGACAGGTTGACGGGGAGCTGTTTTTT. The encoded protein is CASSLRQVDGELFF. The rearrangement links TRBV18 to TRBJ2-2; tentatively, D is TRBD1 (6 bases). With 4 bases removed from V and 7 bases from J, the gap between germline ends came to 13 bases. The CDR3 runs 14 residues. The V gene's germline CDR1 is KGHSH and CDR2 LQKENI.

The chain is built from TRBV27 and TRBJ2-5, with TRBD2 matching 8 bases. The CDR3 length is 14 residues. Trimming at V came to 6 bases and at J to 5 bases, leaving 8 bases not matched to a gene. Germline CDR1 is MNHEY and CDR2 is SMNVEV (reference sequence). This CDR3 reads CASRRDGRVETQYF. For the CDR3, the DNA is TGTGCCAGCAGGAGGGACGGGAGGGTCGAGACCCAGTACTTC.

This CDR3 is CASSPPGSGEKLFF. CDR3 sequence (DNA): TGTGCCAGCAGCCCCCCGGGCAGCGGAGAAAAACTGTTTTTT. This chain links TRBV5-4 with TRBJ1-4; D is uncertain. Germline V gene data show CDR1 as SGHNT and CDR2 as YYREEE (reference sequence). CDR3 length equals 14 residues. V was pared by 4 bases and J by 8 bases, with 15 bases between.

This rearrangement joins TRBV4-2 to TRBJ2-3; D is unclear. CDR1 is LGHNA and CDR2 is YNFKEQ in the germline V gene. The CDR3 sequence is 15 residues long. Trimming removed 4 bases from V and 1 base from J, with 12 bases in between. Written as DNA, the CDR3 is TGTGCCAGCAGCCCCTCGTCTTCGGGCACAGATACGCAGTATTTT. As protein: CASSPSSSGTDTQYF.

The chain recombines TRBV18 with TRBJ1-1; no definite D call. V was pared by 4 bases and J by 1 base, with 7 bases between. The CDR3 has 13 amino acids. CDR1 KGHSH and CDR2 LQKENI come from the germline V gene. CDR3 sequence reads: CASSRTENTEAFF. CDR3 sequence (DNA): TGTGCCAGCTCACGAACAGAGAACACTGAAGCTTTCTTT.

The rearrangement uses TRBV2 and TRBJ1-4, with 9 bases aligning to TRBD1. CDR1 SNHLY and CDR2 FYNNEI come from the germline V gene. V was pared by 7 bases and J by 6 bases, with 3 bases of the junction left unmatched. The CDR3 runs to 13 residues. The CDR3 sequence: CASNRDRDEKLFF. The CDR3 DNA follows: TGTGCCAGCAACCGGGACAGGGATGAAAAACTGTTTTTT.

The rearrangement joins TRBV12-5 to TRBJ1-3; no reliable D call. The germline V gene has CDR1 LGHNT and CDR2 FRNRAP. The CDR3 is 11 residues long. V was cut by 6 bases and J by 8 bases, with 8 bases left in between. The CDR3 nucleotides read TGTGCTAGTGGCCCCGCAGACACCATATATTTT. It translates to CASGPADTIYF.

This rearrangement joins TRBV19 to TRBJ1-1, with D perhaps TRBD1 (6 bases). Germline assignment: CDR1 LNHDA and CDR2 SQIVND (reference sequence). Trimming left V 1 base short and J 5 bases short, with 11 bases between. CDR3 size: 14 residues. This CDR3 reads CASSIAGGRTEAFF. The CDR3 region has the DNA TGTGCCAGTAGTATAGCGGGGGGCCGGACTGAAGCTTTCTTT.

The chain recombines TRBV29-1 with TRBJ2-1; 8 bases map to TRBD1. This CDR3 is built from 11 residues. V lost 8 bases to trimming and J lost 9 bases; unmatched junction nucleotides: 6. CDR1 SQVTM and CDR2 ANQGSEA come from the germline V gene. CDR3 sequence reads: CSLWTGLEQFF. The CDR3 nucleotides are TGCAGCCTGTGGACAGGGCTTGAGCAGTTCTTC.

The chain has TRBV9 and TRBJ1-5; D perhaps matches TRBD1 (5 bases). The length of the CDR3 is 14 residues. The V gene's germline CDR1 is SGDLS and CDR2 YYNGEE. V gave up 4 bases and J gave up 3 bases, with 11 bases separating them. CDR3 loop: CASSKDRYNQPQHF. In nucleotides, the CDR3 is TGTGCCAGCAGCAAAGACAGATACAATCAGCCCCAGCATTTT.